These T cell receptor beta chains were read from a single sample in a study of blood T cell repertoires in COVID-19. Libraries were prepared by immunoSEQ multiplex PCR; TCRdb keeps only in-frame clonotypes and omits some of them. The profile covers about 130,000 clones, with around 79% appearing a single time and roughly a fifth taken by the ten largest. Material for sequencing was peripheral blood. The receptors stem from a man older than 75 with acute or convalescent COVID-19. CDR3s include the opening cysteine and the closing phenylalanine or tryptophan. Fields, in order: V gene, D gene, clone size, J gene, CDR3 protein, CDR3 DNA. The D gene is left open where the match is weak. Not all rows give a size; the values are once, few, many and, for expanded clones, a class.

TRBV2	-	-	TRBJ2-3	CASSPQVRGTDTQYF	TGTGCCAGCAGCCCCCAGGTTAGGGGTACAGATACGCAGTATTTT
TRBV19	TRBD1	-	TRBJ2-5	CASRKTGKETQYF	TGTGCCAGTAGAAAGACAGGGAAAGAGACCCAGTACTTC
TRBV10-3	-	many	TRBJ1-6	CAISVSGPDANSPLHF	TGTGCCATCAGTGTCTCGGGTCCTGACGCGAATTCACCCCTCCACTTT
TRBV5-5	TRBD1	-	TRBJ2-2	CASSSSIRQGSGELFF	TGTGCCAGCAGCTCCTCCATAAGACAGGGGTCCGGGGAGCTGTTTTTT
TRBV6-5	TRBD1	-	TRBJ1-6	CASSRGTGNSPLHF	TGTGCCAGCAGTCGGGGGACAGGGAATTCACCCCTCCACTTT
TRBV5-1	-	-	TRBJ1-4	CASSQGTGSEKLFF	TGCGCCAGCAGCCAGGGTACGGGTAGTGAAAAACTGTTTTTT
TRBV7-6	TRBD1	many	TRBJ1-4	CASSPGQGSKEKLFF	TGTGCCAGCAGCCCAGGACAGGGCAGCAAGGAAAAACTGTTTTTT
TRBV10-3	TRBD1	few	TRBJ1-6	CAIRGQGTSPLHF	TGTGCCATCAGGGGACAGGGAACTTCACCCCTCCACTTT
TRBV19	-	-	TRBJ1-1	CASSSRGRSTEAFF	TGTGCCAGTAGTAGCAGGGGCAGGAGCACTGAAGCTTTCTTT
TRBV20-1	-	few	TRBJ2-5	CSAAAGETQYF	TGCAGTGCTGCCGCAGGGGAGACCCAGTACTTC
TRBV30	TRBD2	once	TRBJ2-2	CAVWRGGRAGELFF	TGTGCCGTCTGGCGGGGGGGCCGAGCCGGGGAGCTGTTTTTT
TRBV14	-	-	TRBJ1-6	CASSLGGSLHSPLHF	TGTGCCAGCAGCCTAGGAGGGTCTCTGCATTCACCCCTCCACTTT